This paragraph reports one TCR beta chain. Its specificity is unknown. This sample was taken from a study of T cell responses to AZD1222 COVID-19 vaccine. The ends were cut back, 7 bases at V and 0 bases at J, with 7 bases in the middle. CDR1 and CDR2 from the germline V gene are LNHDA and SQIVND (reference sequence). This CDR3 has 13 residues. Overall study results and limits: A reported finding is that nearly half of spike-specific TCRs target unmutated variant regions. Spike as a whole was targeted by vaccine-associated CD4 TCRs, dominant at 160-218 and 743-854.

Some clones are missing from TCRdb's copy, which holds only in-frame ones; the method was immunoSEQ multiplex PCR. This sample carries about 180,000 clones, almost 90% of them seen once, and the ten largest clones take 0.45% to 0.55%. This specimen was peripheral blood, taken on day 0 of AZD1222 vaccination. The origin of this receptor is an adult in good health. V is TRBV19 and J is TRBJ1-3, with unresolved D. The CDR3 DNA follows: TGTGCCAGTATTCGGAGCTCTGGAAACACCATATATTTT. Protein sequence: CASIRSSGNTIYF.